The clone carrying this T cell receptor (beta chain) has just a few counts. Its antigen is currently unknown. The cDNA had a unique molecular identifier and a template-switch universal primer site. TCRdb recomputed calls from the 5' RACE reads with MiXCR, one row per CDR3 protein. This sample has under 900,000 distinct CDR3 sequences, with roughly an eighth found just once. This entry comes from a study of identical twins. Overall study findings and caveats: Sequences that were beta out-of-frame showed weaker excess twin sharing. Invariant populations such as MAIT and iNKT cells could partly muddle zero-insertion analyses.

These data are also associated with another study on yellow fever vaccine responses in identical twins.

This TCR was sampled from a woman aged 18-29 years in good health. Sequenced material: PBMCs.

As DNA, the CDR3 is TGTGCCAGCAGTTCAATCAACTTGTACAATGAGCAGTTCTTC. This translates into CASSSINLYNEQFF. The chain is built from TRBV28 and TRBJ2-1; D is uncertain. The germline CDR1 and CDR2 sequences are MDHEN and SYDVKM. The CDR3 extends over 14 amino acids. V dropped 4 bases and J dropped 4 bases, with 11 bases sitting between them.